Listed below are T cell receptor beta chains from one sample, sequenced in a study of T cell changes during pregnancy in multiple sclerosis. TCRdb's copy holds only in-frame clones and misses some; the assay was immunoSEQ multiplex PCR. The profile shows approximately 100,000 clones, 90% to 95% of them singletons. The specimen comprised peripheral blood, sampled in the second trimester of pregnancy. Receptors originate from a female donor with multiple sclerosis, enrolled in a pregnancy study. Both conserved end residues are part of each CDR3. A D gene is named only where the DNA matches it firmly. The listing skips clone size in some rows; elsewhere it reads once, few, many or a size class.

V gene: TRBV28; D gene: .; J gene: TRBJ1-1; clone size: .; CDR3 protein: CASTKYRGTEAFF; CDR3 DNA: TGTGCCAGCACTAAATATAGGGGCACTGAAGCTTTCTTT
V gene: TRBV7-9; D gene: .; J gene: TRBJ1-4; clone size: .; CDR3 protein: CASSLASQGNEKLFF; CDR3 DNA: TGTGCCAGCAGCTTAGCAAGCCAGGGTAATGAAAAACTGTTTTTT
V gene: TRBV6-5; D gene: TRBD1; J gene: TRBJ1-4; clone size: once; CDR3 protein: CASSRDSSLFF; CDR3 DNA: TGTGCCAGCAGTCGGGACAGCAGCCTGTTTTTT
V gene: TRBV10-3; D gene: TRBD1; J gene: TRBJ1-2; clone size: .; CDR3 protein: CAVSRGNLYGYTF; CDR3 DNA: TGTGCCGTCTCCAGGGGGAACCTCTATGGCTACACCTTC
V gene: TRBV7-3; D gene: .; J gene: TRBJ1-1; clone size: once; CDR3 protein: CASSSGLGTEAFF; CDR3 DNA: TGTGCCAGCAGCTCGGGGTTGGGAACTGAAGCTTTCTTT
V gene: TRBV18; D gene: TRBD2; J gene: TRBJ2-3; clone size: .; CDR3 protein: CASSPGTSGLISTDTQYF; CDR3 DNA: TGTGCCAGCTCTCCCGGGACTAGCGGCCTGATTAGCACAGATACGCAGTATTTT
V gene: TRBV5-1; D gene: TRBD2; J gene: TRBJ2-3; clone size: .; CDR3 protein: CASSPFSGGGADTQYF; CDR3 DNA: TGCGCCAGCAGCCCCTTTAGCGGGGGGGGAGCTGATACGCAGTATTTT
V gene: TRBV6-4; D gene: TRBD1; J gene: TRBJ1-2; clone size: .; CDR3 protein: CASSLEEGQGGYTF; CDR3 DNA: TGTGCCAGCAGCCTGGAAGAGGGACAGGGCGGCTACACCTTC
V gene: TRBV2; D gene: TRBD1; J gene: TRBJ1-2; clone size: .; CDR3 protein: CASRDPTGNYGYTF; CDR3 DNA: TGTGCCAGCAGAGATCCGACAGGGAACTATGGCTACACCTTC
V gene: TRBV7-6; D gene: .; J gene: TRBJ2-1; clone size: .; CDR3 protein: CASSLPQENEQFF; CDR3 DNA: TGTGCCAGCAGCTTACCACAGGAGAATGAGCAGTTCTTC
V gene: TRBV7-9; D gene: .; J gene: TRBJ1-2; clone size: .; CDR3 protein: CASSLAVGRGGYTF; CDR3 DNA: TGTGCCAGCAGCTTAGCGGTTGGAAGGGGCGGCTACACCTTC
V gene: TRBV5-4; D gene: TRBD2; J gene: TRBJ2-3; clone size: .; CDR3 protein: CASSLKRGPDTQYF; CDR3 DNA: TGTGCCAGCAGCTTGAAGCGGGGTCCCGATACGCAGTATTTT
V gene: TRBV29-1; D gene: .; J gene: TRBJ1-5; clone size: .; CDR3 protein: CSVGGSGNQPQHF; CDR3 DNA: TGCAGCGTCGGAGGTTCAGGCAATCAGCCCCAGCATTTT
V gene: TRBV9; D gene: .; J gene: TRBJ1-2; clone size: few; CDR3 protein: CASSVGGREDGYTF; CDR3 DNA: TGTGCCAGCAGCGTTGGAGGGAGGGAGGATGGCTACACCTTC
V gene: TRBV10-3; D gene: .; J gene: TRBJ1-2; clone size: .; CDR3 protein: CAISEARDGYTF; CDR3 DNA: TGTGCCATCAGTGAGGCGCGGGATGGCTACACCTTC
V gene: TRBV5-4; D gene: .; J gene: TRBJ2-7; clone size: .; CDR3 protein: CASSLGQGREQYF; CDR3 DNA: TGTGCCAGCAGCTTGGGCCAGGGGCGCGAGCAGTACTTC
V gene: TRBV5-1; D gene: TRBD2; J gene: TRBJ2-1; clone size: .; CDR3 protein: CASSPGLPPGNEQFF; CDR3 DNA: TGCGCCAGCAGCCCGGGACTACCTCCGGGGAATGAGCAGTTCTTC